Given below is one TCR beta chain in context. This sample was included in a study of blood T cell repertoires in COVID-19. About the study: From T cells, B-cell-depleted T cells, or PBMCs came the material, which was cDNA or gDNA.

This CDR3 is built from 13 residues. Germline assignment: CDR1 MDHEN and CDR2 SYDVKM. V was shortened by 8 bases and J by 9 bases, with 19 bases between the two germline ends. Sequenced by immunoSEQ multiplex PCR; TCRdb stores in-frame clones only, minus some. The table has about 120,000 clones, roughly four fifths seen once. The rearrangement uses TRBV28 and TRBJ1-1; TRBD1 might be the D (5 bases). Sequenced sample: peripheral blood. The origin of this receptor is a human donor in a cohort sampled during active COVID-19. Here the CDR3 DNA reads TGTGCCAGCTCTAGGTCCGGGGGTAATCAAGCTTTCTTT. Its protein product is CASSRSGGNQAFF.